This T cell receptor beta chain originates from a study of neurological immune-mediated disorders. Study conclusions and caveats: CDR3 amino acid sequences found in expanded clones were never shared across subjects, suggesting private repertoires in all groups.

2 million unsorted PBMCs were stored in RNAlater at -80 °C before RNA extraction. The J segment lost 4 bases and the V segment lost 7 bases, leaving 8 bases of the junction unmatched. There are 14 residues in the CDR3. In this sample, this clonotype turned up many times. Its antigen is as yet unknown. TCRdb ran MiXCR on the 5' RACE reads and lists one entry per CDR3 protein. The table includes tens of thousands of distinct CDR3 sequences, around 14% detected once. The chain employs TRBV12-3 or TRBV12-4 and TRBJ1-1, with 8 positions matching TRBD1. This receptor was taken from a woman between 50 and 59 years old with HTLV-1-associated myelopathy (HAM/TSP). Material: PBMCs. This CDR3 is CASTSTGEVTEAFF. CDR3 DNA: TGTGCCAGCACCTCGACAGGGGAGGTCACTGAAGCTTTCTTT.